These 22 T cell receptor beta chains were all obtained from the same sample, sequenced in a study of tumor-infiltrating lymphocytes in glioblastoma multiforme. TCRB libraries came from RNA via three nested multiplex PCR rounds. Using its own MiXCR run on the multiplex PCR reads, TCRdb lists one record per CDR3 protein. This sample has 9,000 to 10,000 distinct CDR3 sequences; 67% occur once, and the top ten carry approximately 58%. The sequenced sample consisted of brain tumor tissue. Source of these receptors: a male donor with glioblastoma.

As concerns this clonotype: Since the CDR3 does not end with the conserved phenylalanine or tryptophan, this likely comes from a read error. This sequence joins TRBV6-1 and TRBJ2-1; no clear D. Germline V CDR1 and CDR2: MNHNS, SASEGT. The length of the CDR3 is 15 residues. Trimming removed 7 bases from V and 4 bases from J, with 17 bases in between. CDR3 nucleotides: TGTGCCAGCAATGGAGAAGTCGTAGCATACAATGAGCAGTTCCTC. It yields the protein CASNGEVVAYNEQFL.

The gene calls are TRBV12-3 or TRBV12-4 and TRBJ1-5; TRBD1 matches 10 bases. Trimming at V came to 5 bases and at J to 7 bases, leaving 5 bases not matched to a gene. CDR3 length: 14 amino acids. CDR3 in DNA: TGTGCCAGCAGTCGACAGGGGGCGAGGCAGCCCCAGCATTTT. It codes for CASSRQGARQPQHF.

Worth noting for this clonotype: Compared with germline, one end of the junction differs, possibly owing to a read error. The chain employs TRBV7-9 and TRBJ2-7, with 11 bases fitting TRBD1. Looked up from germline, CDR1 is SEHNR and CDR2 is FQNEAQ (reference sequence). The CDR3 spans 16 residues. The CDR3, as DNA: TGTGCAAGCATGAACACGGGACAGGGGGTAACCTACGAGCAGTACTTC. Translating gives CASMNTGQGVTYEQYF.

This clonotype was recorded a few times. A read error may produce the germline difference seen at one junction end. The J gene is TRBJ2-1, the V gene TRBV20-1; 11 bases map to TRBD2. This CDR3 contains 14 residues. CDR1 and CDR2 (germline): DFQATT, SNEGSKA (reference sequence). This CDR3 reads CSAMGLAAYIERFF. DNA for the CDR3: TGCAGTGCAATGGGACTAGCGGCGTACATTGAGCGGTTCTTC.

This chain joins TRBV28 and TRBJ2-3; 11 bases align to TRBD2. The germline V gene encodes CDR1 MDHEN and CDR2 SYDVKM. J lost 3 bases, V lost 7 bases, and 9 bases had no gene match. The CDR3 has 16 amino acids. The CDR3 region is CASKPTSGIITDTQYF. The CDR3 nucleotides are TGTGCCAGCAAGCCGACTAGCGGGATAATTACAGATACGCAGTATTTT.

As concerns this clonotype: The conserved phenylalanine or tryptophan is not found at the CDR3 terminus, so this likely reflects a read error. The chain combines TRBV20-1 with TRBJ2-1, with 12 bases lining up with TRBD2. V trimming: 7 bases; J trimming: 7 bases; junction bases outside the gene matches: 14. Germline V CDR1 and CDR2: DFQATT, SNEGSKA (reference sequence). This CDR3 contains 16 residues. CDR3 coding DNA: TGCAGTGGTAGTCGACCAGGACTAGCGGGAATGAATGAGCAGTTCTCC. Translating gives CSGSRPGLAGMNEQFS.

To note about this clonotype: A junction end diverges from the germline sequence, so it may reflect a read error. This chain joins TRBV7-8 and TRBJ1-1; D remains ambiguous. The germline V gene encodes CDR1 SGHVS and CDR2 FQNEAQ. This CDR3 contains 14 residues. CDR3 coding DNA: TGTGTCAGCAGCTTCGGGCCTCCTCCGGCTGAAGCTTTCTTT. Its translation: CVSSFGPPPAEAFF.

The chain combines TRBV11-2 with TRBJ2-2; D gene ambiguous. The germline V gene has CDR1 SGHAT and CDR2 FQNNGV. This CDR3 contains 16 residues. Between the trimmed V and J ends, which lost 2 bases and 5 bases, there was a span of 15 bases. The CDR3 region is CASSLNSWGGTGELFF. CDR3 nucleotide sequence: TGTGCCAGCAGCTTAAATAGCTGGGGTGGAACCGGGGAGCTGTTTTTT. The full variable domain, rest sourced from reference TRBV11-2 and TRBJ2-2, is EAGVAQSPRYKIIEKRQSVAFWCNPISGHATLYWYQQILGQGPKLLIQFQNNGVVDDSQLPKDRFSAERLKGVDSTLKIQPAKLEDSAVYLCASSLNSWGGTGELFFGEGSRLTVL.

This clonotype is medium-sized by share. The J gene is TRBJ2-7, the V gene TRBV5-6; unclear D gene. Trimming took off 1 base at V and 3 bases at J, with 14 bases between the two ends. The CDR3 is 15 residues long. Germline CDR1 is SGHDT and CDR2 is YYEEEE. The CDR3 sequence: CASSLNAEMSYEQYF. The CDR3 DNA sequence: TGTGCCAGCAGCTTGAATGCGGAAATGAGCTACGAGCAGTACTTC. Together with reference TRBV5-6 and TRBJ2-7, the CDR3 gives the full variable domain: DAGVTQSPTHLIKTRGQQVTLRCSPKSGHDTVSWYQQALGQGPQFIFQYYEEEERQRGNFPDRFSGHQFPNYSSELNVNALLLGDSALYLCASSLNAEMSYEQYFGPGTRLTVT.

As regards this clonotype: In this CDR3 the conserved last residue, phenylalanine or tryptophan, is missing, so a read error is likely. CDR3 sequence reads: CASSSGHHYGYTL. The CDR3 bases are TGTGCCAGCAGTTCCGGACACCACTATGGCTACACCTTA. The rearrangement links TRBV28 to TRBJ1-2; D is perhaps TRBD1 (5 bases). The CDR3 is 13 residues long. Per germline, CDR1 MDHEN and CDR2 SYDVKM. Trimming cost V 4 bases and J 3 bases, with 9 bases left between them.

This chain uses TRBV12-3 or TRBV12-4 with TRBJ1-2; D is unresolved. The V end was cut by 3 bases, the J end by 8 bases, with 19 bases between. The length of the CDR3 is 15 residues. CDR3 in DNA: TGTGCCAGCAGTTTTGGCACTTATCTATCGGACGGCTACACCTTC. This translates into CASSFGTYLSDGYTF.

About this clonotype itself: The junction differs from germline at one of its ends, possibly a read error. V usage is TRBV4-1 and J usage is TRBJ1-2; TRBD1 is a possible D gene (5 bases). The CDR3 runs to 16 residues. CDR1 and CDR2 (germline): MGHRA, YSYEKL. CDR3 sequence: CANSQGGAGSNYGYTF. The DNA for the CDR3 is TGCGCCAACAGCCAAGGTGGGGCAGGGTCAAACTATGGCTATACCTTC.

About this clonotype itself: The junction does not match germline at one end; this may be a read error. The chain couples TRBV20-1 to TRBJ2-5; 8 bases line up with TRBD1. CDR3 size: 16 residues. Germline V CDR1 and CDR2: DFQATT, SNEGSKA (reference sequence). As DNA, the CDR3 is TGCAGTGCTAGGGATGAGCAGGGGGCGTTTAAAGAGGCCCAGTACTTC. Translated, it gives CSARDEQGAFKEAQYF.

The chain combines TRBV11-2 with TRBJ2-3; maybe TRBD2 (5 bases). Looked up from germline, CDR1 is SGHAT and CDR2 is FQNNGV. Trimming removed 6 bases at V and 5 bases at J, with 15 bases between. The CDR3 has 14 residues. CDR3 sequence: CASSTLAGLDTQYF. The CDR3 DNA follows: TGTGCCAGCAGTACTCTGGCGGGTCTAGATACGCAGTATTTT.

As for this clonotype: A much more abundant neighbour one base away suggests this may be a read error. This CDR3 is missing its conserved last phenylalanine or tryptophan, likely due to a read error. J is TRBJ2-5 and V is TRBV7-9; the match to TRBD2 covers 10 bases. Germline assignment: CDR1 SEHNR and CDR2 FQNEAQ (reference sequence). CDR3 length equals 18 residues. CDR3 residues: CVSSPAASSGRSQETQYS. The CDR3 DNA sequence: TGTGTCAGCAGCCCAGCCGCCTCTAGCGGGAGATCCCAAGAGACCCAGTACTCC.

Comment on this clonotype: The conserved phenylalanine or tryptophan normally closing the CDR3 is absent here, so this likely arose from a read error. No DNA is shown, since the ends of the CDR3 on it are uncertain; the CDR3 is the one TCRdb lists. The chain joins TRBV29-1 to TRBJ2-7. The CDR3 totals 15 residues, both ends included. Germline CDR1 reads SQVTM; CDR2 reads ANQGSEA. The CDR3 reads CSVYGGGSGSYEQHY.

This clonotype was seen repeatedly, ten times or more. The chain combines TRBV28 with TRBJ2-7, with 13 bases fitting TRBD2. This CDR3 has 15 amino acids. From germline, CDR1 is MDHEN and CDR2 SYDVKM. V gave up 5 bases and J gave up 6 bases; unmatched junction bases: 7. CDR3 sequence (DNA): TGTGCCAGCAGTAGCCCGGGACTAGCGGGACGCGAGCAGTACTTC. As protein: CASSSPGLAGREQYF.

The CDR3 DNA is TGCAGTGCTAGAGATCCACAGGGGGCAGGTATCGACATCGAAGCTTTCTTT. Its protein product is CSARDPQGAGIDIEAFF. The rearrangement joins TRBV20-1 to TRBJ1-1; 9 bases agree with TRBD1. CDR1 is DFQATT, CDR2 SNEGSKA, per germline (reference sequence). The trim removed 0 bases at V and 8 bases at J, leaving 16 bases unmatched. This CDR3 region has 17 residues.

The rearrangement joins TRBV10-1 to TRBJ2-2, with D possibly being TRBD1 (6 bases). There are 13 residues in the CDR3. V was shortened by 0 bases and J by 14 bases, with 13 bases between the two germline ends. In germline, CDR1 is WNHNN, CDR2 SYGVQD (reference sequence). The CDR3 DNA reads TGCGCCAGCAGTGAGTCGGGGGCCGTGGTACTGTTTTTT. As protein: CASSESGAVVLFF.

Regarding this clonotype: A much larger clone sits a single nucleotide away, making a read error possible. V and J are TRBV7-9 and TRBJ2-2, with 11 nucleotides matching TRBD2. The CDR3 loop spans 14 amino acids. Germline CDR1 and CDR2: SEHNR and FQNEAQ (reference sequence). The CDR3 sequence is CASFLAGGTGEPFF. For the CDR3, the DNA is TGTGCCAGCTTCCTAGCGGGAGGCACCGGGGAGCCGTTTTTT.

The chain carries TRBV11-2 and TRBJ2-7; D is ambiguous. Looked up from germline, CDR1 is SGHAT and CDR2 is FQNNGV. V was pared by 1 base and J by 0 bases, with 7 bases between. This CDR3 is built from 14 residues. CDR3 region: CASSLVSDSYEQYF. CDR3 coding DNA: TGTGCCAGCAGCTTAGTTTCAGACTCCTACGAGCAGTACTTC.

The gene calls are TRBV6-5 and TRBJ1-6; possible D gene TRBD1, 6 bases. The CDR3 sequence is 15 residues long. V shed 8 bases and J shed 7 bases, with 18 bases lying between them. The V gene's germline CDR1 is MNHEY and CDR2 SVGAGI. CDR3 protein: CASAVTQGRNSPLHF. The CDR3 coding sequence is TGTGCCAGCGCCGTTACACAGGGACGGAATTCACCCCTCCACTTT.